Listed here are 24 T cell receptor beta chains from one sample, sequenced in a study of metastatic and nonmetastatic thyroid tumors. Ahead of thyroid surgery, no patient had received treatment of any kind. TCRdb reanalyzed the PCR reads with MiXCR. The top ten clones hold around 7.6% of a sample with 15,000 to 20,000 clones, 23% of them seen once. The sample consisted of adjacent normal tissue. The origin of the receptors is a female donor with papillary thyroid cancer or a benign thyroid nodule (not recorded which). Some clones in this sample may be carry-over from other donors' samples.

This clone came up a few times. The chain links TRBV28 to TRBJ2-7, with D possibly being TRBD1 (6 bases). Germline V gene sequence: CDR1 MDHEN, CDR2 SYDVKM. The CDR3 is 14 residues long. Trimming stripped 2 bases from V and 4 bases from J, with 12 bases between. This CDR3 is CASSLTLGGYEQYF. CDR3 sequence (DNA): TGTGCCAGCAGTTTAACCTTAGGGGGATACGAGCAGTACTTC.

This clone appeared a few times. Other nucleotide sequences in the sample specify the same CDR3. The chain carries TRBV20-1 and TRBJ2-7, with 11 bases fitting TRBD1. The germline V gene has CDR1 DFQATT and CDR2 SNEGSKA (reference sequence). The CDR3 runs 15 residues. The J segment lost 4 bases and the V segment lost 5 bases, leaving 10 bases of the junction unmatched. The CDR3 region is CSAESRDRGKYEQYF. CDR3 nucleotides: TGCAGTGCTGAATCCCGGGACAGGGGGAAGTACGAGCAGTACTTC.

This clone was counted between two and nine times. V is TRBV24-1 and J is TRBJ2-7, with 7 bases that match TRBD2. The germline gives CDR1 KGHDR, CDR2 SFDVKD. V lost 2 bases and J lost 6; bases outside the gene matches: 12. The CDR3 sequence is 16 residues long. CDR3 protein: CATSDCPSGLGSEQYF. The CDR3 DNA is TGTGCCACCAGTGATTGTCCTAGCGGACTAGGAAGCGAGCAGTACTTC.

By its share, this clone is medium-sized. The chain joins TRBV19 to TRBJ2-7; possibly TRBD1 for D (6 bases). CDR3 size: 14 residues. V shed 4 bases and J shed 0 bases, with 10 bases lying between them. CDR1 and CDR2 (germline): LNHDA, SQIVND (reference sequence). CDR3 in amino acids: CASSKQGSSYEQYF. CDR3 bases: TGTGCCAGTAGTAAACAGGGCAGCTCCTACGAGCAGTACTTC. Filled out from reference TRBV19 and TRBJ2-7, the complete variable domain reads DGGITQSPKYLFRKEGQNVTLSCEQNLNHDAMYWYRQDPGQGLRLIYYSQIVNDFQKGDIAEGYSVSREKKESFPLTVTSAQKNPTAFYLCASSKQGSSYEQYFGPGTRLTVT.

There are many counts of this clone. This rearrangement joins TRBV4-1 to TRBJ2-7; D is ambiguous. This CDR3 has 15 residues. Trimming pared 0 bases from V and 3 bases from J, leaving 12 bases between. From germline, CDR1 is MGHRA and CDR2 YSYEKL. The CDR3 sequence: CASSQEAPGVYEQYF. CDR3 DNA: TGCGCCAGCAGCCAAGAAGCCCCAGGAGTCTACGAGCAGTACTTC.

This clone was seen at least ten times. One base away lies a much larger clone, so this may be a sequencing read error. V is TRBV27 and J is TRBJ2-5, with unresolved D. The CDR3 covers 15 residues. Germline assignment: CDR1 MNHEY and CDR2 SMNVEV (reference sequence). V dropped 11 bases and J dropped 1 base, with 20 bases sitting between them. CDR3 nucleotide sequence: TGTGCCGGCGCGCCACGCAGAGCACCCCAAGAGACCCAGTACTTC. As protein: CAGAPRRAPQETQYF.

Relative to its sample, this clone is medium-sized. This sequence joins TRBV27 and TRBJ2-1; D may be TRBD2 (5 bases). The germline CDR1 and CDR2 sequences are MNHEY and SMNVEV (reference sequence). The CDR3 spans 12 residues. Trimming shortened V by 8 bases and J by 2 bases, and 7 bases separated the two germline ends. CDR3 amino acids: CASGRAYNEQFF. The CDR3 coding sequence is TGTGCCAGCGGGCGGGCCTACAATGAGCAGTTCTTC.

The chain couples TRBV14 to TRBJ2-5; 10 nucleotides line up with TRBD1. Germline V gene data show CDR1 as SGHDN and CDR2 as FVKESK. This CDR3 has 18 amino acids. Losses at the gene ends were 1 base for V and 2 bases for J; bases not matched to a gene: 10. The CDR3 is CASSQGPGQGIPQETQYF. The CDR3 DNA follows: TGTGCCAGCAGCCAAGGTCCGGGACAGGGGATTCCGCAAGAGACCCAGTACTTC.

Of note for this clone: One end of the junction is discordant with germline, which a read error may explain. In the same sample, other DNA sequences code for this CDR3. The J gene is TRBJ2-5, the V gene TRBV9, with 8 bases aligning to TRBD2. The CDR3 is made up of 15 amino acids. Germline V gives CDR1 SGDLS, CDR2 YYNGEE. CDR3 sequence reads: CASSVGIAGQETQYF. DNA for the CDR3: TGTGCGAGCAGCGTAGGAATAGCGGGACAAGAGACCCAGTACTTC.

In this sample, this clone turned up many times. This sequence joins TRBV5-5 and TRBJ2-3, with D unclear. The CDR3 consists of 15 residues. The germline gives CDR1 SGHKS, CDR2 YYEKEE (reference sequence). Trimming pared 3 bases from V and 2 bases from J, leaving 13 bases between. CDR3 sequence: CASSSWGKFTDTQYF. The CDR3 bases are TGTGCCAGCAGCTCATGGGGAAAGTTCACAGATACGCAGTATTTT. The entire variable domain, with the rest obtained from reference TRBV5-5 and TRBJ2-3, is as follows: DAGVTQSPTHLIKTRGQQVTLRCSPISGHKSVSWYQQVLGQGPQFIFQYYEKEERGRGNFPDRFSARQFPNYSSELNVNALLLGDSALYLCASSSWGKFTDTQYFGPGTRLTVL.

Only a few counts were recorded for this clone. The junction departs from germline at one end; a sequencing error may be responsible. The rearrangement links TRBV10-2 to TRBJ2-7; the match to TRBD1 covers 8 bases. CDR3 length equals 14 residues. Per germline, CDR1 WSHSY and CDR2 SAAADI. The CDR3 coding sequence is TGCGCCATCTTGGCCGGGACAGGTGCGTACGATCAGTACTTC. It codes for CAILAGTGAYDQYF.

This clone is deemed medium-sized. V and J are TRBV15 and TRBJ2-1, with D unresolved. V lost 0 bases, J lost 5 bases, and 5 bases lay in between. The CDR3 loop spans 13 amino acids. From germline, CDR1 is LNHNV and CDR2 YYDKDF (reference sequence). DNA of the CDR3: TGTGCCACCAGCAGAGATTTCGACAATGAGCAGTTCTTC. This encodes CATSRDFDNEQFF.

The J gene is TRBJ2-1, the V gene TRBV4-2; the match to TRBD2 covers 8 bases. Germline CDR1 is LGHNA and CDR2 is YNFKEQ. The trim removed 3 bases at V and 6 bases at J, leaving 13 bases unmatched. The CDR3 loop spans 17 amino acids. CDR3 loop: CASSHRGRGAPRNEQFF. CDR3 in DNA: TGTGCCAGCAGCCACCGAGGGCGGGGGGCGCCTCGCAATGAGCAGTTCTTC.

V gene TRBV2 combines with J gene TRBJ1-1; D unresolved. Germline V lookup: CDR1 SNHLY, CDR2 FYNNEI. V dropped 4 bases and J dropped 2 bases, with 8 bases sitting between them. The CDR3 consists of 13 residues. The CDR3 DNA follows: TGTGCCAGCAGTGGTGAAGCTAACACTGAAGCTTTCTTT. It specifies CASSGEANTEAFF. Variable domain in full (rest from reference TRBV2 and TRBJ1-1): EPEVTQTPSHQVTQMGQEVILRCVPISNHLYFYWYRQILGQKVEFLVSFYNNEISEKSEIFDDQFSVERPDGSNFTLKIRSTKLEDSAMYFCASSGEANTEAFFGQGTRLTVV.

This clone was detected ten times or more. The gene calls are TRBV29-1 and TRBJ2-2; a weak D match, TRBD1 (6 bases). V lost 7 bases and J 4 bases, leaving 13 bases between the germline ends. This CDR3 has 13 residues. Germline-derived CDR1 and CDR2 are SQVTM and ANQGSEA. Here the CDR3 reads CSATTDSTGELFF. In nucleotides, the CDR3 is TGCAGCGCAACCACGGACAGCACCGGGGAGCTGTTTTTT.

This clone was counted at least ten times. The chain joins TRBV29-1 to TRBJ2-3, with 9 bases identical to TRBD2. Per the germline V gene, CDR1 is SQVTM and CDR2 is ANQGSEA. V lost 7 bases and J lost 1; bases outside the gene matches: 9. The CDR3 covers 15 residues. DNA of the CDR3: TGCAGCGCCGCCTGGACTAGCGTGGGCACAGATACGCAGTATTTT. It yields the protein CSAAWTSVGTDTQYF.

This clone has a handful of counts. This chain links TRBV24-1 with TRBJ2-3; D unresolved. Trimming removed 5 bases at V and 0 bases at J, with 8 bases between. CDR1 KGHDR and CDR2 SFDVKD come from the germline V gene. The CDR3 has 14 amino acids. The CDR3: CATSVDTSTDTQYF. The CDR3 coding sequence is TGTGCCACCAGTGTCGATACTAGCACAGATACGCAGTATTTT.

The V and J genes are TRBV20-1 and TRBJ2-1; 8 bases align to TRBD2. The CDR3 totals 13 residues. With 6 bases clipped from V and 8 bases from J, the junction kept 9 bases outside the gene matches. CDR1 DFQATT and CDR2 SNEGSKA come from the germline V gene (reference sequence). CDR3 sequence (DNA): TGCAGTGCCCGTAGCGGGATAAGGGATGAGCAGTTCTTC. It specifies CSARSGIRDEQFF.

By sample fraction, this clone is medium-sized (0.01 to 0.1%). This rearrangement joins TRBV6-1 to TRBJ1-5; the D gene is possibly TRBD1 (5 bases). Trimming pared 6 bases from V and 4 bases from J, leaving 10 bases between. CDR1 and CDR2 from the germline V gene are MNHNS and SASEGT. CDR3 size: 13 residues. The CDR3 spells CASSDSLNQPQHF. CDR3 coding DNA: TGTGCCAGCAGCGACAGCCTGAATCAGCCCCAGCATTTT.

This clone qualifies as medium-sized. This sequence joins TRBV6-1 and TRBJ1-2; 8 nucleotides agree with TRBD1. Trimming took 6 bases from V and 2 from J; bases not matched to a gene: 11. The CDR3 loop spans 16 amino acids. CDR1 and CDR2 from the germline V gene are MNHNS and SASEGT. The DNA of the CDR3 is TGTGCCAGCAGCAGCCCGCAGGGGGCTGAAAACTATGGCTACACCTTC. Translating it yields CASSSPQGAENYGYTF.

This clone appeared a few times. The chain combines TRBV5-4 with TRBJ1-5; TRBD1 might be the D (6 bases). CDR3 size: 17 residues. The germline CDR1 and CDR2 sequences are SGHNT and YYREEE (reference sequence). V gave up 2 bases and J gave up 2 bases, with 17 bases separating them. CDR3: CASSFNYRDIGNQPQHF. The DNA of the CDR3 is TGTGCCAGCAGCTTTAACTACAGGGACATAGGCAATCAGCCCCAGCATTTT.

This clone was detected a few times. The chain carries TRBV11-2 and TRBJ2-2, with 11 bases matching TRBD2. The CDR3 runs 16 residues. V gave up 5 bases and J gave up 6 bases; unmatched junction bases: 8. Germline lookup yields CDR1 SGHAT and CDR2 FQNNGV. The CDR3 coding sequence is TGTGCCAGCAGCCCACTAGCGGGAGTGGGGGCCGGGGAGCTGTTTTTT. Protein: CASSPLAGVGAGELFF. The full variable domain, its missing parts supplied by reference TRBV11-2 and TRBJ2-2, is EAGVAQSPRYKIIEKRQSVAFWCNPISGHATLYWYQQILGQGPKLLIQFQNNGVVDDSQLPKDRFSAERLKGVDSTLKIQPAKLEDSAVYLCASSPLAGVGAGELFFGEGSRLTVL.

With regard to this clone: One end of the junction does not line up with germline, which may come from a read error. The chain combines TRBV2 with TRBJ1-5; no definite D call. There are 13 residues in the CDR3. The germline V gene encodes CDR1 SNHLY and CDR2 FYNNEI. The CDR3 here is CASSPMSNRPQHF. CDR3 in DNA: TGTGCCAGTAGTCCTATGTCGAATCGGCCCCAGCATTTT. Full variable domain (rest looked up from reference TRBV2 and TRBJ1-5): EPEVTQTPSHQVTQMGQEVILRCVPISNHLYFYWYRQILGQKVEFLVSFYNNEISEKSEIFDDQFSVERPDGSNFTLKIRSTKLEDSAMYFCASSPMSNRPQHFGDGTRLSIL.

In this sample, this clone turned up many times. The chain is built from TRBV20-1 and TRBJ1-2, with D possibly matching TRBD1 (6 bases). Germline-derived CDR1 and CDR2 are DFQATT and SNEGSKA (reference sequence). V was cut by 1 base and J by 6 bases, with 15 bases left in between. This CDR3 is 14 amino acids long. CDR3 amino acids: CSARGSYRDHGYTF. CDR3 DNA sequence: TGCAGTGCTAGAGGTAGCTACAGGGATCATGGCTACACCTTC.